The T cell receptor beta chain described here comes from a study of T-cell memory formation after mild COVID-19. Study-wide context: Largely, TCR clusters stayed within a single donor. Study-wide findings and caveats: The pre-infection memory compartment contained some responding clones, suggesting cross-reactive memory joined. Chiefly within CM and EM were the contracting CD4+ clones; CD8+ ones were within EMRA.

This clonotype was observed many times. Antigen specificity is unknown. TCRdb independently ran MiXCR on the 5' RACE reads; one entry per CDR3 protein. The table has around 300,000 distinct CDR3 sequences, 10% to 15% seen once. CDR1 is SGHNT, CDR2 YYREEE, per germline (reference sequence). The CDR3 is 14 residues long. V lost 0 bases to trimming and J lost 5 bases, with 11 bases between them. The clonotype originates from a man younger than 35 who had mild COVID-19 (a few samples of this study predate the infection). Cell type and time point are not known. Sequenced input: PBMCs or a T cell subset sorted from them (not recorded which). The chain recombines TRBV5-4 with TRBJ2-5; D perhaps matches TRBD1 (6 bases). The CDR3 DNA is TGTGCCAGCAGCTTGGATCAGGGGACGGAGACCCAGTACTTC. This encodes CASSLDQGTETQYF.